This T cell receptor (beta chain) was captured in a study of early T cells in non-severe SARS-CoV-2 infection. Study overall: Sequencing used unsorted whole-blood bulk RNA, so chains lack pairing. Study findings and constraints: Lookups in VDJdb leaned toward anti-spike CD8 responses and missed private and CD4 specificities.

A note on this clonotype: Its antigen is currently unknown.

The library protocol tagged individual cDNA molecules with unique molecular identifiers. One entry per CDR3 protein, called by TCRdb with MiXCR from the 5' RACE reads. The sample holds tens of thousands of distinct CDR3 sequences, roughly a tenth seen once. The CDR3 contains 17 residues. V was clipped by 4 bases and J by 2 bases; unmatched bases: 10. CDR1 is LNHDA, CDR2 SQIVND, per germline (reference sequence). The chain links TRBV19 to TRBJ2-3; 9 bases fit TRBD1. The sequenced sample consisted of whole blood. This TCR was recovered from an adult who was a healthcare worker with PCR-confirmed SARS-CoV-2 infection or an uninfected control (not recorded which). CDR3 amino acids: CASSSTRQGVYTDTQYF. CDR3 sequence (DNA): TGTGCCAGTAGTAGTACTCGACAGGGGGTGTACACAGATACGCAGTATTTT.